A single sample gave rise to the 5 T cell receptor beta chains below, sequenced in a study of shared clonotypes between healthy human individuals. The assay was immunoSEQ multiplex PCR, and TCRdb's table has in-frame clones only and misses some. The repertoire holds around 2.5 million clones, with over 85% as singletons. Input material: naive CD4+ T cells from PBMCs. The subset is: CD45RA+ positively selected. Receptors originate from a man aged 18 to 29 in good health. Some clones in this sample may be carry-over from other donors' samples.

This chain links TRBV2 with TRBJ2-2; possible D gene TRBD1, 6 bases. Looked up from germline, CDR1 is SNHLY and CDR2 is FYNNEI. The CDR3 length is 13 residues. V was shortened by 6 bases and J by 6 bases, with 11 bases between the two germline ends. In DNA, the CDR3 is TGTGCCAGCAGAGGGGGATATGCCGGGGAGCTGTTTTTT. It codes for CASRGGYAGELFF.

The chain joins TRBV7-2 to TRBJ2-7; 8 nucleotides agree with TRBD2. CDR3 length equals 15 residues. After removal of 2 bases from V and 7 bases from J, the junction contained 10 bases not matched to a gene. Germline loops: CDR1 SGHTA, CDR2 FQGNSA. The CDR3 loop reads CASSLLGLAGSEQYF. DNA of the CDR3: TGTGCCAGCAGCTTATTGGGGCTAGCGGGCTCTGAGCAGTACTTC.

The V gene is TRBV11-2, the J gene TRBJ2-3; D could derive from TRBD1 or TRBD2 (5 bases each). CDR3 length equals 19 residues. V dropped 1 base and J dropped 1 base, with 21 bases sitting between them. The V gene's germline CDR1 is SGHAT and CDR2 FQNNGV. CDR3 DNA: TGTGCCAGCAGCTTAGGGTCGGGGCACCTAGTTTGGGGCACAGATACGCAGTATTTT. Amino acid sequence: CASSLGSGHLVWGTDTQYF.

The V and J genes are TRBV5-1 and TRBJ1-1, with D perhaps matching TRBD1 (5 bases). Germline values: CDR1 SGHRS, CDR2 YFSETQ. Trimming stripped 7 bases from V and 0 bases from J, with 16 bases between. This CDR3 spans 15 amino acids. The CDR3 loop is CASATARGMNTEAFF. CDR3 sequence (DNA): TGCGCCAGCGCCACAGCTAGGGGTATGAACACTGAAGCTTTCTTT.

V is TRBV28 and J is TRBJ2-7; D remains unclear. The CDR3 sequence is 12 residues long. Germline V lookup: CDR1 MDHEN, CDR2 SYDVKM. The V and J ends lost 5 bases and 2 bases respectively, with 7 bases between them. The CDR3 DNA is TGTGCCAGCAGTAGAGCAACCTACGAGCAGTACTTC. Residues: CASSRATYEQYF.